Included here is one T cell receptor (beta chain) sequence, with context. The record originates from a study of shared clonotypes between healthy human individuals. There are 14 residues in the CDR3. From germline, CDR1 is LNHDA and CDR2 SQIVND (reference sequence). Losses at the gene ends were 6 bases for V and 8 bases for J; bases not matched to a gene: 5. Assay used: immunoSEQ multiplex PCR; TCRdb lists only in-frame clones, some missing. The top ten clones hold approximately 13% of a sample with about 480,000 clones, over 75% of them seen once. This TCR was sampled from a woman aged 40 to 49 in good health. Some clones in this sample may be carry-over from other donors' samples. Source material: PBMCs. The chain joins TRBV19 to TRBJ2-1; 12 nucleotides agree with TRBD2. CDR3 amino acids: CASSLAGGPYEQFF. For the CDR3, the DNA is TGTGCCAGTAGCCTAGCGGGAGGGCCGTATGAGCAGTTCTTC.